This TCR beta chain was documented in a study of neoadjuvant anti-PD-1 for oral cavity cancer. Study findings and constraints: Post-nivolumab, blood T cell clonality was significantly elevated in non-responders.

Points on this clone: Its specificity is unknown.

This CDR3 is 14 amino acids long. V lost 3 bases and J 0 bases, leaving 5 bases between the germline ends. CDR1 MGHRA and CDR2 YSYEKL come from the germline V gene. PBMC libraries mostly used around 0.5 ug of input genomic DNA, with six replicates per sample. Clones were sequenced by immunoSEQ multiplex PCR, and TCRdb holds only the in-frame ones, with some missing. This sample has about 14,000 clones, with around three quarters found just once. Patients were newly diagnosed with stage II-IVA oral cavity squamous cell carcinoma without prior systemic or radiation treatment. Blood cells were analyzed directly, without culture or expansion.

The sequences come from PBMCs, collected before nivolumab (anti-PD-1) treatment. The gene calls are TRBV4-1 and TRBJ1-4, with D unclear. The origin of this receptor is a person between 35 and 79 years old with oral cavity squamous cell carcinoma. CDR3 DNA sequence: TGCGCCAGCAGCCAGGGTGCAACTAATGAAAAACTGTTTTTT. This encodes CASSQGATNEKLFF.